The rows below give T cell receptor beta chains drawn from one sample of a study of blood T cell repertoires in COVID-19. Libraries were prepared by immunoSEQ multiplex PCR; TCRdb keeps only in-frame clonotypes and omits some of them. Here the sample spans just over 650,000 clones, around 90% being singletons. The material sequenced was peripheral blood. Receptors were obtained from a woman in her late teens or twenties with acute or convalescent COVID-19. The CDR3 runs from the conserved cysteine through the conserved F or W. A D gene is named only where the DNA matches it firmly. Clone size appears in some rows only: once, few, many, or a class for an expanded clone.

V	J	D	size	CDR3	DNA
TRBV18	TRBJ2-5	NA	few	CASSPQGPGETQYF	TGTGCCAGCTCCCCGCAGGGTCCTGGGGAGACCCAGTACTTC
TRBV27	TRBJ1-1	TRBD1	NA	CASSPGQGNTEAFF	TGTGCCAGCAGTCCGGGACAGGGGAACACTGAAGCTTTCTTT
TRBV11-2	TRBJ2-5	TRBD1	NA	CASSLRQGAWETQYF	TGTGCCAGCAGCTTACGGCAGGGGGCGTGGGAGACCCAGTACTTC
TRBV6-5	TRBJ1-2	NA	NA	CASSYGGGYGYTF	TGTGCCAGCAGTTACGGGGGCGGCTATGGCTACACCTTC
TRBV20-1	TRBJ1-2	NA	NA	CSARAFYGYTF	TGCAGTGCTAGAGCTTTTTATGGCTACACCTTC
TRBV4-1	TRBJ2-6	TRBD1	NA	CASSLGTAYLGANVLTF	TGCGCCAGCAGCCTCGGGACAGCCTATCTTGGGGCCAACGTCCTGACTTTC
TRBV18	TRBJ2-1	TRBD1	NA	CASSPPIRQGENEQFF	TGTGCCAGCTCACCTCCAATTAGACAGGGGGAAAATGAGCAGTTCTTC
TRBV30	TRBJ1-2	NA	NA	CAWSEGYYGYTF	TGTGCCTGGAGTGAGGGGTACTATGGCTACACCTTC
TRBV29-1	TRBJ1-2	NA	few	CSVERGAYGYTF	TGCAGCGTTGAAAGGGGCGCTTATGGCTACACCTTC
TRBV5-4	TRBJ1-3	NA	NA	CASSPTGSGNTIYF	TGTGCCAGCAGCCCGACAGGCTCTGGAAACACCATATATTTT